The 24 T cell receptor beta chains given below trace back to one sample, sequenced in a study of blood T cell repertoires in COVID-19. The assay was immunoSEQ multiplex PCR, and TCRdb's table has in-frame clones only and misses some. The data contain approximately 60,000 clones, approximately 80% of them singletons. Specimen: peripheral blood. Every receptor here comes from a woman aged 80 or over with acute or convalescent COVID-19.

The rearrangement joins TRBV7-6 to TRBJ2-7; 8 bases align to TRBD1. The ends lost 2 bases at V and 4 bases at J; junction bases unmatched: 10. The CDR3 consists of 16 residues. The germline V gene encodes CDR1 SGHVS and CDR2 FNYEAQ. CDR3 sequence reads: CASSLKGQGASYEQYF. CDR3 DNA sequence: TGTGCCAGCAGCTTAAAAGGGCAGGGGGCGTCGTACGAGCAGTACTTC.

J is TRBJ2-1 and V is TRBV11-1; 8 bases match TRBD2. V was pared by 5 bases and J by 10 bases, with 4 bases of the junction left unmatched. This CDR3 is 12 amino acids long. Germline CDR1 reads SGHAT; CDR2 reads FQDESV (reference sequence). The CDR3 region is CASSRGGTEQFF. The CDR3 coding sequence is TGTGCCAGCAGCCGGGGGGGAACAGAGCAGTTCTTC.

This chain joins TRBV12-3 or TRBV12-4 and TRBJ1-5; D is possibly TRBD1 (5 bases). This CDR3 spans 13 amino acids. Between the trimmed V and J ends, which lost 6 bases and 3 bases, there was a span of 9 bases. The CDR3: CASRWGPNQPQHF. CDR3 in DNA: TGTGCCAGCAGGTGGGGCCCCAATCAGCCCCAGCATTTT.

The rearrangement uses TRBV7-9 and TRBJ2-1; 8 nucleotides agree with TRBD1. V was clipped by 5 bases and J by 8 bases; unmatched bases: 11. Per the germline V gene, CDR1 is SEHNR and CDR2 is FQNEAQ (reference sequence). This CDR3 comprises 15 residues. The chain's CDR3 is CASSMGGVRGHEQFF. The CDR3 DNA reads as TGTGCCAGCAGCATGGGCGGCGTCAGGGGGCATGAGCAGTTCTTC.

This chain links TRBV7-9 with TRBJ2-3; D possibly corresponds to TRBD1 (5 bases). Trimming left V 5 bases short and J 0 bases short, with 15 bases between. This CDR3 contains 16 residues. The V gene's germline CDR1 is SEHNR and CDR2 FQNEAQ (reference sequence). The CDR3 DNA reads as TGTGCCAGCAGCCTCAATCCCAGGGCTAGCACAGATACGCAGTATTTT. Encoded protein: CASSLNPRASTDTQYF.

The V and J genes are TRBV7-9 and TRBJ1-3; 8 bases are a match to TRBD1. Germline CDR1 is SEHNR and CDR2 is FQNEAQ (reference sequence). V dropped 1 base and J dropped 3; count of bases not matched to a gene: 8. The CDR3 totals 17 residues. The CDR3 is CASSLGSRQGSGNTIYF. Written as DNA, the CDR3 is TGTGCCAGCAGCTTAGGGTCCCGACAGGGGAGTGGAAACACCATATATTTT.

The chain is built from TRBV29-1 and TRBJ1-1, with 8 positions matching TRBD1. The CDR3 covers 14 residues. V trimming: 6 bases; J trimming: 4 bases; junction bases outside the gene matches: 10. Germline V gene data show CDR1 as SQVTM and CDR2 as ANQGSEA. CDR3 DNA sequence: TGCAGCGTACGAAACGGACAGGGAGGCACTGAAGCTTTCTTT. Translated, it gives CSVRNGQGGTEAFF.

The chain recombines TRBV5-4 with TRBJ1-3; D possibly corresponds to TRBD1 (6 bases). Trimming pared 1 base from V and 4 bases from J, leaving 12 bases between. The CDR3 spans 15 residues. The germline CDR1 and CDR2 sequences are SGHNT and YYREEE (reference sequence). In DNA, the CDR3 is TGTGCCAGCAGCTTGCAGGGGAACGTAGGAAACACCATATATTTT. The encoded protein is CASSLQGNVGNTIYF.

This chain uses TRBV30 with TRBJ1-2; no reliable D call. Between the trimmed V and J ends, which lost 3 bases and 4 bases, there was a span of 9 bases. This CDR3 contains 12 residues. Germline-derived CDR1 and CDR2 are GTSNPN and SVGIG (reference sequence). The CDR3 nucleotides are TGTGCCTGGAGCGGTACAGCCTATGGCTACACCTTC. Translated, it gives CAWSGTAYGYTF.

The rearrangement uses TRBV14 and TRBJ1-3; no firm D call. V lost 0 bases and J lost 12, with 12 bases in between. The CDR3 sequence is 13 residues long. Germline values: CDR1 SGHDN, CDR2 FVKESK. The CDR3 DNA reads TGTGCCAGCAGCCAAGATCACACAGATCACATATATTTT. Protein: CASSQDHTDHIYF.

V and J are TRBV9 and TRBJ1-1; the D is unclear. Germline V CDR1 and CDR2: SGDLS, YYNGEE. The CDR3 sequence is 12 residues long. V lost 0 bases to trimming and J lost 8 bases, with 8 bases between them. As DNA, the CDR3 is TGTGCCAGCAGCGTAGGGAGTAGCGAAGCTTTCTTT. Translating it yields CASSVGSSEAFF.

In its sample, this clone was seen a few times. The rearrangement links TRBV5-6 to TRBJ1-5; 8 bases align to TRBD1. Per the germline V gene, CDR1 is SGHDT and CDR2 is YYEEEE. The V and J ends lost 4 bases and 2 bases, in that order; junction bases with no gene match: 2. The CDR3 is 14 residues long. CDR3 protein: CASSVDRGNQPQHF. CDR3 coding DNA: TGTGCCAGCAGCGTGGACAGGGGCAATCAGCCCCAGCATTTT.

This clone came up once. V usage is TRBV29-1 and J usage is TRBJ2-3; 9 nucleotides match TRBD1. CDR3 length equals 14 residues. Germline V gives CDR1 SQVTM, CDR2 ANQGSEA. Losses at the gene ends were 3 bases for V and 4 bases for J; bases not matched to a gene: 5. CDR3 loop: CSVERQGGSDTQYF. The CDR3 nucleotides are TGCAGCGTTGAGAGACAGGGGGGGTCAGATACGCAGTATTTT.

The chain joins TRBV23-1 to TRBJ1-5; 7 nucleotides line up with TRBD1. TRBV23-1 falls under the ORF class, with uncertain function. The CDR3 runs to 14 residues. Unmatched junction bases numbered 1, after V lost 0 bases and J lost 5 bases. For the CDR3, the DNA is TGCGCCAGCAGTCAATCCAGGGGGGATCAGCCCCAGCATTTT. Translation: CASSQSRGDQPQHF.

The rearrangement joins TRBV10-2 to TRBJ2-7; unclear D gene. V was trimmed by 7 bases and J by 2 bases, leaving 9 bases between them. The length of the CDR3 is 12 residues. Germline V CDR1 and CDR2: WSHSY, SAAADI. The CDR3 DNA reads TGCGCCAGCACATCCCTAGCCTACGAGCAGTACTTC. Protein product: CASTSLAYEQYF.

This chain links TRBV5-1 with TRBJ1-1; unclear D gene. The germline CDR1 and CDR2 sequences are SGHRS and YFSETQ. This CDR3 is 13 amino acids long. V lost 0 bases to trimming and J lost 5 bases, with 8 bases between them. CDR3 in DNA: TGCGCCAGCAGCTTGGTTCCGGGGACTGAAGCTTTCTTT. Translated, it gives CASSLVPGTEAFF.

For the CDR3, the DNA is TGTGCCAGCAGCTTATCGTTTGCCGGGAACACTGAAGCTTTCTTT. It codes for CASSLSFAGNTEAFF. The V call is TRBV7-2, the J call TRBJ1-1; D gene uncertain. The ends were cut back, 2 bases at V and 1 base at J, with 11 bases in the middle. The CDR3 covers 15 residues. Germline CDR1 reads SGHTA; CDR2 reads FQGNSA. Variable domain in full (rest from reference TRBV7-2 and TRBJ1-1): GAGVSQSPSNKVTEKGKDVELRCDPISGHTALYWYRQSLGQGLEFLIYFQGNSAPDKSGLPSDRFSAERTGGSVSTLTIQRTQQEDSAVYLCASSLSFAGNTEAFFGQGTRLTVV.

The chain carries TRBV5-1 and TRBJ2-1, with D tentatively TRBD1 (5 bases). In germline, CDR1 is SGHRS, CDR2 YFSETQ. The CDR3 length is 14 residues. Trimming took 7 bases from V and 0 from J, leaving 11 bases between them. Here the CDR3 DNA reads TGCGCCAGCTATTCAGGGTACTCCTACAATGAGCAGTTCTTC. Translating gives CASYSGYSYNEQFF.

V usage is TRBV28 and J usage is TRBJ1-1; D ambiguous. The length of the CDR3 is 12 residues. Germline assignment: CDR1 MDHEN and CDR2 SYDVKM. V lost 6 bases to trimming and J lost 8 bases, with 13 bases between them. The CDR3: CASSGGPREAFF. CDR3 bases: TGTGCCAGCAGCGGCGGGCCTCGAGAAGCTTTCTTT.

The rearrangement joins TRBV2 to TRBJ2-1; 12 positions match TRBD1. V gave up 3 bases and J gave up 9 bases; unmatched junction bases: 9. This CDR3 is built from 16 residues. CDR1 is SNHLY, CDR2 FYNNEI, per germline. The CDR3 reads CASSDWDRGPLGEQFF. The CDR3, as DNA: TGTGCCAGCAGTGACTGGGACAGGGGGCCCCTAGGTGAGCAGTTCTTC.

V and J are TRBV6-2 or TRBV6-3 and TRBJ2-2; D remains ambiguous. The CDR3 runs to 11 residues. Germline lookup yields CDR1 MNHEY and CDR2 SVGEGT. The V end was cut by 1 base, the J end by 8 bases, with 2 bases between. CDR3 sequence reads: CASSYLGELFF. The CDR3 region has the DNA TGTGCCAGCAGTTACTTAGGGGAGCTGTTTTTT.

This chain joins TRBV28 and TRBJ1-5, with a weak D call TRBD1 (5 bases). Germline assignment: CDR1 MDHEN and CDR2 SYDVKM. This CDR3 region has 15 residues. The V end was cut by 3 bases, the J end by 2 bases, with 11 bases between. The CDR3: CASSLGQLGNQPQHF. The DNA of the CDR3 is TGTGCCAGCAGTTTGGGGCAGCTCGGCAATCAGCCCCAGCATTTT. The full variable domain, completed using reference TRBV28 and TRBJ1-5, is DVKVTQSSRYLVKRTGEKVFLECVQDMDHENMFWYRQDPGLGLRLIYFSYDVKMKEKGDIPEGYSVSREKKERFSLILESASTNQTSMYLCASSLGQLGNQPQHFGDGTRLSIL.

The CDR3 protein is CASQPGLAGGYNEQFF. DNA for the CDR3: TGCGCCAGCCAACCGGGACTAGCGGGAGGCTACAATGAGCAGTTCTTC. V gene TRBV10-2 combines with J gene TRBJ2-1, with 15 bases lining up with TRBD2. Germline trimming cut 8 bases from V and 3 bases from J; bases unmatched to any gene: 5. The CDR3 extends over 16 amino acids. Looked up from germline, CDR1 is WSHSY and CDR2 is SAAADI.

The chain has TRBV5-5 and TRBJ2-7; 7 bases map to TRBD2. The length of the CDR3 is 15 residues. Losses at the gene ends were 4 bases for V and 4 bases for J; bases not matched to a gene: 11. Germline CDR1 is SGHKS and CDR2 is YYEKEE (reference sequence). In DNA, the CDR3 is TGTGCCAGCAGCCCCAGGCGCGGGAGCGATTACGAGCAGTACTTC. It codes for CASSPRRGSDYEQYF.